This TCR beta chain was documented in a study of cytomegalovirus exposure and HLA in healthy donors (dated by TCRdb to about 2017). About the investigation overall: An earlier analysis of some 500 of the donors reported 250 to 350 Gb of sequence data and some 100 million unique TCR beta sequences from about 200 million T cells. An early release covering just under 650 HLA-typed donors comprised about 300 gigabases of sequencing data and some 79 million unique TCR sequences. Of the roughly 400 genotyped donors, about 84% fell in the genetic ancestry cluster associated with self-reported Caucasian donors. The study aimed to test whether signatures of past pathogen exposure could be identified by cataloging public T cell receptors. Using immunosequencing, the study profiled T cell repertoires from 666 subjects and related those repertoires to cytomegalovirus serostatus. In addition to the first cohort of around 670 subjects, a separate validation cohort of under 150 different subjects was used. High-throughput TCR immunosequencing, statistical association of individual TCRs with disease status, and machine learning were combined to predict cytomegalovirus infection status. A later analysis re-analyzed previously published TCR beta repertoires from roughly 690 donors and added high-resolution HLA genotyping to study TCR occurrence patterns. Rather than drawing on any new phenotypic data, the later analysis identified candidate immune exposures from TCR beta sequences and the way those sequences occurred across donors. An earlier analysis of around 580 of the donors used high-throughput TCR beta sequencing to judge whether each TCR beta V gene segment behaved as functional or pseudogenic. Alongside the repertoire data, information on donor age, sex, ethnicity and CMV serostatus was compiled. In a later genetic analysis, genome-wide SNP genotypes for about 65% of the roughly 670 donors were used, and that subset was treated as a discovery cohort. Every repertoire in the discovery cohort had been generated on one and the same sequencing platform. Class I and class II HLA loci were covered by the typing at four-digit resolution. Typing coverage differed by locus: A, B, C, DRB1 and DQB1 were typed in roughly 629-630 donors, DQA1 in approximately 520, DPA1 in 600 to 610, and DPB1 in just under 490. Several DR-DQ haplotypes were treated as single units for association and clustering because of strong linkage in the cohort. Among around 400 genotyped donors of the cohort, an average of 235,054 unique TCR beta nucleotide sequences were sequenced per donor, 15% to 20% of them non-productive.

Libraries were made using the immunoSEQ multiplex PCR assay. For the multiplex PCR, a mixture combining 60 forward primers for TCR Vbeta segments and 13 reverse primers for TCR Jbeta segments was used. Amplification of the CDR3 region of rearranged TCR beta genes was performed with a multiplex PCR assay on genomic DNA. Amplified TCR beta libraries were sequenced as 87-base-pair reads on the Illumina HiSeq System. As for how the authors treated the data: Across the 600 to 700 repertoires, a later analysis counted 80 million or so unique TCR beta chains, around 10 million of which were shared by at least two donors. A nearest-neighbor algorithm error-corrected the raw reads and collapsed the reads into unique sequences, merging closely related sequences to remove PCR and sequencing errors. CDR3 sequences were aligned to IMGT reference sequences to assign V, D and J gene segments. For a sequence to be retained, at least a six-nucleotide match to both a V gene segment and a J gene segment was required. A rearrangement was called productive if the CDR3 had no stop codons and remained in frame with V and J, and every other rearrangement was called non-productive. CDR3 was defined according to IMGT convention as the region running from the second conserved V-encoded cysteine to the conserved J-encoded phenylalanine. The earlier analysis of about 530 of the donors excluded any sequence lacking an unambiguous match to a single V gene segment. In an earlier analysis of more than 500 of the donors, a V segment was called functional when productive rearrangements were above 56.7%, and segregating when the standard deviation between donors exceeded 5%. To diagnose cytomegalovirus status from the catalog of TCR beta chain sequences, a statistical classification framework was built. In a later analysis, V and J genes were assigned by comparing TCR nucleotide sequences against IMGT/GENE-DB human TR gene sequences. The TCRdist pipeline was used in a later analysis to assign CDR3 sequences and most-parsimonious VDJ recombination scenarios. A later analysis defined each TCR beta chain by its CDR3 amino acid sequence plus V-gene family, and excluded reads lacking a unique V-gene family. A later analysis removed 592 highly shared, low-generation-probability nucleotide sequences to deal with suspected cross-contamination and a sequencing artifact. For each public chain, a later analysis derived a clonal expansion index from normalized ranks of inferred template counts within each repertoire. A later analysis computed generation probabilities with a VDJ recombination model fitted to out-of-frame rearrangements, and checked the results against IGoR. A later analysis scored TCR-TCR, TCR-HLA and TCR-CMV co-occurrence with hypergeometric tests, applying a repertoire-size bias correction to TCR pairs. A later analysis estimated false discovery rates by permuting HLA or CMV assignments 20 times. In a later analysis, co-occurring TCRs were grouped with DBSCAN, and TCRdist sequence similarity was added when clustering was performed within HLA-allele-positive subsets. For co-occurrence clustering, repertoires with fewer than 30,000 or more than 120,000 public chains were excluded, along with five or six repertoires with anomalous nucleotide sharing. Held by TCRdb, this immuneACCESS table contains in-frame sequences only and omits some clones. Under half of the omission traces to an unresolved V gene where checked; the cause of the rest is unknown. That table supplies the V and J calls and clone size; D and trimming were determined from the DNA. The sample table holds approximately 200,000 clones. The ten largest clones add up to less than 0.85% of the sample.

The cohort comprised several hundred healthy bone marrow donors. Cohort members were all nominally healthy when sampled, although unrecorded immune exposures were likely present. The donor tested CMV seronegative, placing the donor among the 350 or so seronegative members of the cohort. Every donor gave a peripheral blood sample, and the peripheral blood mononuclear cells from that sample were used for TCR beta sequencing. Genomic DNA extraction from the blood cell samples was performed with the Qiagen DNeasy Blood Extraction Kit. The paper's findings and limits, for the study overall: When HLA alleles, especially DR and DQ, strongly co-occurred, attributing TCR associations to individual alleles was difficult. HLA typing was unavailable for some donors at each locus, so association tests used only the typed subset. According to a later genetic analysis, donors in an Asian-associated ancestry cluster had fewer N-insertions in productive TCRs than the roughly 700-donor mean. In vitro tests confirmed that three of the cytomegalovirus-associated TCR beta chains recognize cytomegalovirus antigens. In this cohort, only TCR beta chains were sequenced, and detectable features were limited by the absence of alpha or paired-chain data. The authors suggested that the approach could potentially be extended to other disease states and immunological phenotypes. Most TCR sequences were observed very rarely across donors, whereas some public TCRs were present in many individuals. In a later analysis, around 15,000 TCR beta sequences were associated with specific HLA alleles at a false discovery rate of 0.05. Linkage disequilibrium might explain the correlated functional status among segregating V segments, but an unknown experimental factor could not be ruled out. The presence/absence analyses assumed that sequencing depth was roughly uniform across donors, and that assumption may not be true. In an earlier analysis of some 500 of the donors, most TCR beta V segments were observed in productive rearrangements about 87% or about 30% of the time, broadly matching IMGT annotations. The classifier was reported to diagnose cytomegalovirus status with high specificity and sensitivity in both the original and validation cohorts. A later analysis reported that several top co-occurrence clusters appeared linked to parvovirus B19, influenza, CMV and Epstein-Barr virus. A later analysis found that TCR association rates varied across HLA loci, with DRB1 alleles showing the most associated TCRs and HLA-C alleles the fewest. CMV serostatus was the only immune exposure information available for the cohort. A cluster of highly shared sequence variants was judged likely to represent a technical artifact of the sequencing pipeline. Most CMV-associated TCR beta chains appeared to be HLA-restricted in a later analysis, and the HLA associations seemed to be driven largely by CMV exposure. A further reported finding was that TCR beta sequences accurately predicted the HLA-A and HLA-B alleles for most subjects in the first cohort. Some IMGT-functional V segments, including TRBV6-2 and TRBV6-3, could not be told apart with the 87-base-pair reads, so those segments were excluded. V-gene and J-gene trimming of TCR beta chains was associated with a missense DCLRE1C variant in a later genetic analysis, and the association was replicated in an independent cohort. In a later analysis, HLA-associated TCR beta chains were found to be more clonally expanded and to have lower generation probabilities than equally common non-associated chains. A total of 150 or so TCR beta chains were listed by the study as associated with cytomegalovirus. Because counts were too low, 15 to 20 rarely observed V segments, including chromosome 9 orphons, were left out of the earlier analysis of about 500 of the donors.

Measured from the cysteine to the phenylalanine, the CDR3 is 18 residues long. Only the CDR3 DNA stays, 54 bases, in frame from base 1. V is cut back by 0 bases and J by 4 bases, with 9 bases in the junction unmatched. Sequences LGHNA (CDR1) and YSLEER (CDR2) are obtained from the germline V gene. Points on this clone: What antigen it recognizes has not been identified.

Specimen: PBMCs. The chain is assembled from TRBV4-3 and TRBJ2-1, and 10 bases in between align with TRBD2. This clonotype originated in a boy younger than 18 in good health and CMV-seronegative. The nucleotide sequence is given as TGCGCCAGCAGCCAAGATCCCCGCTCTAGCGGGGGTTACAATGAGCAGTTCTTC. Its protein reads: CASSQDPRSSGGYNEQFF.